These T cell receptor beta chains were read from a single sample in a study of blood T cells in healthy people across ages. Each CDR3 protein gets one entry after TCRdb re-called the 5' RACE reads with MiXCR. The sample lists over a million distinct CDR3 sequences; 35% to 50% were seen once. Sequencing was carried out using blood. The receptors come from a woman aged 60-75 years in good health. Both conserved end residues are part of each CDR3. Fields, in order: V gene, clone size, D gene, J gene, CDR3 DNA, CDR3 protein. The D gene is left open where the match is weak. Size is stated for part of the rows, as once, few or many counts, or as a class when the clone is expanded.

TRBV12-3/TRBV12-4,-,-,TRBJ2-3,TGTGCCAGCGTAACCACAGATACGCAGTATTTT,CASVTTDTQYF
TRBV21-1,-,-,TRBJ2-7,TGTGCCAGCAGCAAGAGCATCTGGGCGCGGGTACGTTCTTACGAGCAGTACTTC,CASSKSIWARVRSYEQYF
TRBV10-3,few,TRBD2,TRBJ2-7,TGTGCCATCAGTCCCCGACTAGCGGGAGATGGCGAGCAGTACTTC,CAISPRLAGDGEQYF
TRBV20-1,few,-,TRBJ2-1,TGCAGTGCTAGAGATGGGAGGCTTGGGACGATTGAGCAGTTCTTC,CSARDGRLGTIEQFF
TRBV29-1,few,-,TRBJ2-1,TGCAGCGTTGACCAGTTCCCCCAACGCGATGAGCAGTTCTTC,CSVDQFPQRDEQFF
TRBV20-1,few,-,TRBJ2-1,TGCAGTGCCAACCGGCGGTCCCCGAAAGCCTACAATGAGCAGTTCTTC,CSANRRSPKAYNEQFF
TRBV5-1,once,-,TRBJ2-1,TGCGCCAGCAGCTTGGCCAGGGTGGATGAGCAGTTCTTC,CASSLARVDEQFF
TRBV20-1,-,-,TRBJ2-1,TGCAGTGCTAGACCGCCCACTACCGAGCAGTTCTTC,CSARPPTTEQFF
TRBV5-1,-,-,TRBJ2-1,TGCGCCAGCAGTCGGGGAGTTGGCAATGAGCAGTTCTTC,CASSRGVGNEQFF
TRBV24-1,-,-,TRBJ1-4,TGTGCCACCAGGTGGAGGAAACCTAATGAAAAACTGTTTTTT,CATRWRKPNEKLFF
TRBV3-1,-,-,TRBJ1-2,TGTGCCAGCAGCGGGCGAGGGGGGCGGATCAATGGCTACACCTTC,CASSGRGGRINGYTF
TRBV14,-,-,TRBJ2-4,TGTGCCAGCAGCCAAATAGCCAAAAACATTCAGTACTTC,CASSQIAKNIQYF
TRBV6-2/TRBV6-3,few,-,TRBJ2-7,TGTGCCAGCAGTTACAGGGACGGTAGCTCCTACGAGCAGTACTTC,CASSYRDGSSYEQYF
TRBV25-1,few,TRBD1,TRBJ2-7,TGTGCCAGCAGTGAGGTCGGCAGGGGGCATGGCGAGCAGTACTTC,CASSEVGRGHGEQYF
TRBV20-1,few,-,TRBJ1-1,TGCAGTGCTAACCACCCGGGGGGCACTGAAGCTTTCTTT,CSANHPGGTEAFF
TRBV7-9,-,TRBD1,TRBJ1-2,TGTGCCAGCAGCTTTACAGGGGGTGGCTACACCTTC,CASSFTGGGYTF
TRBV3-1,-,TRBD2,TRBJ2-5,TGTGCCAGCAGCCCCGACGGGGGGGCGCAGGTCCAAGAGACCCAGTACTTC,CASSPDGGAQVQETQYF
TRBV6-1,few,TRBD2,TRBJ2-1,TGTGCCAGCAGTGAATGGGGTAGCGGGAGCAGAAGTGAGCAGTTCTTC,CASSEWGSGSRSEQFF
TRBV27,-,TRBD1,TRBJ2-5,TGTGCCAGCAGTTTCGGACAGGGGGCGGCAGAGACCCAGTACTTC,CASSFGQGAAETQYF
TRBV7-2,-,-,TRBJ2-5,TGTGCCAGCACCACTAGGGTTACGGGGGAGACCCAGTACTTC,CASTTRVTGETQYF
TRBV7-8,-,-,TRBJ1-2,TGTGCCAGCAGCTTAGCGGTGGGGCAGGCAAACTATGGCCACACCTTC,CASSLAVGQANYGHTF
TRBV11-2,-,-,TRBJ1-6,TGTGCCAGCAGCGCATCCAGCTCTGGGTATAATTCACCCCTCCACTTT,CASSASSSGYNSPLHF
TRBV6-6,once,-,TRBJ2-3,TGTGCCAGCACGGTCCAGGGCACAGATACGCAGTATTTT,CASTVQGTDTQYF
TRBV29-1,-,TRBD1,TRBJ2-2,TGCAGCGTTGGACCAGGGGGCGACACCGGGGAGCTGTTTTTT,CSVGPGGDTGELFF
TRBV29-1,-,TRBD1,TRBJ2-6,TGCAGCGTCCCTGGACAGGGGGATTTGTTATCTTCTGGGGCCAACGTCCTGACTTTC,CSVPGQGDLLSSGANVLTF
TRBV6-2/TRBV6-3,few,TRBD1,TRBJ2-3,TGTGCCAGCAGCTACGGACAGGGCTTCGATACGCAGTATTTT,CASSYGQGFDTQYF
TRBV7-2,-,TRBD2,TRBJ2-5,TGTGCCAGCAGCTTAGTAAGTCTAGCGGGAGTCATCAATGAGCAGTACTTC,CASSLVSLAGVINEQYF
TRBV6-2/TRBV6-3,-,-,TRBJ2-7,TGTGCCAGCACGGCCCGGTCTAGAATGGACGAGCAGTACTTC,CASTARSRMDEQYF
TRBV6-1,few,-,TRBJ1-2,TGTGCCAGTGACCGCAGGGGAAACTATGGCTACACCTTC,CASDRRGNYGYTF
TRBV11-2,-,-,TRBJ2-7,TGTGCCAGCAGCTTAGGTAGGGGACAAGCGGCCGAGCAGTACTTC,CASSLGRGQAAEQYF
TRBV9,-,-,TRBJ1-2,TGTGCCAGCAGCGTGACCGGGACGGGGGGGCATGGCTACACCTTC,CASSVTGTGGHGYTF
TRBV6-4,-,-,TRBJ2-7,TGTGCCAGCACCACCGACAGTCCCTACGAGCAGTACTTC,CASTTDSPYEQYF
TRBV6-5,few,-,TRBJ2-4,TGTGCCAGCAGTTACGGGGGGAGGAAACAGTACTTC,CASSYGGRKQYF
TRBV6-5,-,TRBD1,TRBJ1-5,TGTGCCAGCGGCTACGGGACAGGGGCGGGCGGCAATCAGCCCCAGCATTTT,CASGYGTGAGGNQPQHF
TRBV13,few,-,TRBJ1-2,TGTGCCAGCAGTCAGACGGGGATCCAACCCGGAGGCTACACCTTC,CASSQTGIQPGGYTF
TRBV9,few,-,TRBJ2-1,TGTGCCAGCAGCGTGCGCGGGGTGCAGTTCTTC,CASSVRGVQFF
TRBV27,once,TRBD1,TRBJ1-5,TGTGCCAGCAGGAACGGACAGGGGGGAGGACAGCCCCAGCATTTT,CASRNGQGGGQPQHF
TRBV5-1,-,TRBD2,TRBJ2-1,TGCGCCAGCAGCTTTCGACTAGCGGGATTAAGCTCCTACAATGAGCAGTTCTTC,CASSFRLAGLSSYNEQFF
TRBV11-2,-,-,TRBJ2-3,TGTGTCAGCAGCTTTGGAACTCTAAGCACAGATACGCAGTATTTT,CVSSFGTLSTDTQYF
TRBV6-2/TRBV6-3,-,-,TRBJ2-4,TGTGCCAGCAGTTGGGAGGTAGGCAGGGAGATATCCAAAAACATTCAGTACTTC,CASSWEVGREISKNIQYF
TRBV30,-,-,TRBJ1-1,TGTGCCGGGCTTGAGGGGAACACTGAAGCTTTCTTT,CAGLEGNTEAFF
TRBV5-5,-,TRBD2,TRBJ2-1,TGTGCCAGCCTTCCCTCTAGCGGGAACTACAATGAGCAGTTCTTC,CASLPSSGNYNEQFF
TRBV5-1,-,-,TRBJ2-5,TGCGCCAGCAGCTTGCAGAATGGCGGCAAAGAGACCCAGTACTTC,CASSLQNGGKETQYF
TRBV20-1,-,-,TRBJ1-1,TGCAGTGCTAGACCCGGGGACACTGAAGCTTTCTTT,CSARPGDTEAFF
TRBV9,-,TRBD1,TRBJ1-1,TGTGCCAGCAGCGTAGGGGGGACGGACAGGTCGGACACTGAAGCTTTCTTT,CASSVGGTDRSDTEAFF
TRBV29-1,-,TRBD1,TRBJ2-7,TGCAGCGCGGCGACAGGGGGCCGGGTCCAGTACTTC,CSAATGGRVQYF
TRBV6-5,-,TRBD1,TRBJ1-2,TGTGCCAGCAGTCCCGTGACCGGGACAGGGATCTATGGCTACACCTTC,CASSPVTGTGIYGYTF
TRBV28,-,-,TRBJ2-6,TGTGCCAGCAGTTCAGGGGCAGTTGGAGTTCAGTCCGGGGCCAACGTCCTGACTTTC,CASSSGAVGVQSGANVLTF
TRBV20-1,-,TRBD1,TRBJ1-5,TGCAGTGCTAGAGTGCGACAGGGTCAGCCCCAGCATTTT,CSARVRQGQPQHF
TRBV29-1,many,-,TRBJ2-5,TGCAGCGTTGTAAAGGGGTGGCAAGAGACCCAGTACTTC,CSVVKGWQETQYF
TRBV29-1,-,-,TRBJ2-2,TGCAGCGTTGATACCACCGGGGAGCTGTTTTTT,CSVDTTGELFF
TRBV7-2,few,TRBD2,TRBJ2-4,TGTGCCAGCAGCTTACGAGCGGGAGTGATGGAAAACATTCAGTACTTC,CASSLRAGVMENIQYF
TRBV20-1,-,TRBD2,TRBJ2-3,TGCAGTGCCCGTCCGGGACTAGCGGGAGAAGCGGATACGCAGTATTTT,CSARPGLAGEADTQYF
TRBV5-1,-,-,TRBJ2-1,TGCGCCAGCAGCTTGTTCCCGGGGGCCTACAATGAGCAGTTCTTC,CASSLFPGAYNEQFF
TRBV6-2/TRBV6-3,-,-,TRBJ2-1,TGTGCCAGCAGGCCCAGCTTGGGTGCCAAGGAGCAGTTCTTC,CASRPSLGAKEQFF
TRBV4-1,-,TRBD2,TRBJ2-7,TGCGCCAGCAGCCAAGAAGTGGGACTAGCCTCCAATGAGCAGTACTTC,CASSQEVGLASNEQYF
TRBV5-4,-,TRBD1,TRBJ2-3,TGTGCCAGCAGCTTACCAACAGGGGCGAACACAGATACGCAGTATTTT,CASSLPTGANTDTQYF
TRBV29-1,-,-,TRBJ2-7,TGCGGCGTTGGGAGGCCCAGCGAGCAGTACTTC,CGVGRPSEQYF
TRBV6-2/TRBV6-3,-,-,TRBJ1-5,TGTGCCAGCAGTTACTCTGGCCACCAGCCCCAGCATTTT,CASSYSGHQPQHF